This is a list of T cell receptor beta chains from one sample in a study of post-analysis software for immune sequencing data. TCRdb itself ran the PCR reads through MiXCR, one entry per CDR3 protein. The sample contains 150,000 to 200,000 distinct CDR3 sequences, approximately 30% of which appear only once. Material for sequencing was blood. The receptors originated from a girl under 18 with multiple sclerosis. CDR3s include the opening cysteine and the closing phenylalanine or tryptophan. The order of the fields is CDR3 DNA, CDR3 protein, J gene, D gene, V gene, clone size. D genes are given only for firm matches. A clone size is listed for some rows: how often the clone was seen (once, few, many), or a class if it is expanded.

DNA: TGTGCCAGCAGCCTAGGCGGGGGGGCGTACAATGAGCAGTTCTTC
CDR3: CASSLGGGAYNEQFF
J: TRBJ2-1
D: TRBD2
V: TRBV12-3/TRBV12-4
size: many

DNA: TGTGCCAGCAGCCTCCGAGGTGCCAGGGATGGTGGCTACACCTTC
CDR3: CASSLRGARDGGYTF
J: TRBJ1-2
D: NA
V: TRBV7-9
size: many

DNA: TGTGCCAGCAGCGCGTACAGGGATGGGGTTAATGAAGCTTTCTTT
CDR3: CASSAYRDGVNEAFF
J: TRBJ1-1
D: NA
V: TRBV7-9
size: NA

DNA: TGCGCCAGCAGCCCCGGGACAACGAGGGGGTACTATGGCTACACCTTC
CDR3: CASSPGTTRGYYGYTF
J: TRBJ1-2
D: NA
V: TRBV4-1
size: many

DNA: TGTGCCAGCAGCCTGGACAGGGGAGCCCACAATGAGCAGTTCTTC
CDR3: CASSLDRGAHNEQFF
J: TRBJ2-1
D: TRBD1
V: TRBV5-4
size: many

DNA: TGTGCCAGCAGCCGGCGGACAGGGGGAGTCAATGAGCAGTTCTTC
CDR3: CASSRRTGGVNEQFF
J: TRBJ2-1
D: TRBD1
V: TRBV5-6
size: NA

DNA: TGCAGTGTTAGACAGGACCCGGGCAATGAGCAGTTCTTC
CDR3: CSVRQDPGNEQFF
J: TRBJ2-1
D: NA
V: TRBV20-1
size: many

DNA: TGCAGTGCTAGAGATCGGCTAGCGGGACCGAAGAATGAGCAGTTCTTC
CDR3: CSARDRLAGPKNEQFF
J: TRBJ2-1
D: TRBD2
V: TRBV20-1
size: NA

DNA: TGTGCCAGCAGCCAAACTAGCGTCATAGGGAGAGAGACCCAGTACTTC
CDR3: CASSQTSVIGRETQYF
J: TRBJ2-5
D: TRBD2
V: TRBV12-3/TRBV12-4
size: many

DNA: TGCGCCAGCAGCTTGGGCCGGGACTTAAAAAACTACGAGCAGTACTTC
CDR3: CASSLGRDLKNYEQYF
J: TRBJ2-7
D: NA
V: TRBV5-1
size: few

DNA: TGTGCCAGCAGCTCCCTAAACATCCCGGGGGACGGGGTGTACTTC
CDR3: CASSSLNIPGDGVYF
J: TRBJ2-7
D: NA
V: TRBV7-9
size: few

DNA: TGTGCCAGCAGCTCACCAGGGCCCAATGAGCAGTTCTTC
CDR3: CASSSPGPNEQFF
J: TRBJ2-1
D: NA
V: TRBV7-3
size: many

DNA: TGTGCCAGCAGCTTGGGCCTAGCGGGAGACTACTCCTACGAGCAGTACTTC
CDR3: CASSLGLAGDYSYEQYF
J: TRBJ2-7
D: TRBD2
V: TRBV5-5
size: many

DNA: TGTGCCAGCAGCCCCCTAGCCGGGAGCGCAGAGACCCAGTACTTC
CDR3: CASSPLAGSAETQYF
J: TRBJ2-5
D: NA
V: TRBV7-8
size: many

DNA: TGTGCCAGCAGCCAAGTATGGAGGGGACAGGGTCTTAACGAGCAGTACTTC
CDR3: CASSQVWRGQGLNEQYF
J: TRBJ2-7
D: TRBD1
V: TRBV14
size: few

DNA: TGCAGTGCTAGAGATCCCTTTTCTAGCGAGACCTACAATGAGCAGTTCTTC
CDR3: CSARDPFSSETYNEQFF
J: TRBJ2-1
D: NA
V: TRBV20-1
size: NA

DNA: TGCAGTGCTAAGAGAAGACAGGGAATGGTCTACGAGCAGTACTTC
CDR3: CSAKRRQGMVYEQYF
J: TRBJ2-7
D: TRBD1
V: TRBV20-1
size: many

DNA: TGTGCCAGCGGGGGGACAGGGAAGCTCGCAAAACTGTTTTTT
CDR3: CASGGTGKLAKLFF
J: TRBJ1-4
D: TRBD1
V: TRBV27
size: few

DNA: TGTGCCAGCAGCCGTTATCTGTCGGACTATGGCTACACCTTC
CDR3: CASSRYLSDYGYTF
J: TRBJ1-2
D: NA
V: TRBV7-2
size: many

DNA: TGCGCCACCTCCCTGACAGGGGACTATGGCTACACCTTC
CDR3: CATSLTGDYGYTF
J: TRBJ1-2
D: TRBD1
V: TRBV4-1
size: many

DNA: TGTGCCAGCAGCCTGGCTGGCCTACCAAGATACGAGCAGTACTTC
CDR3: CASSLAGLPRYEQYF
J: TRBJ2-7
D: NA
V: TRBV27
size: many

DNA: TGCAGCGGTTCAGGGGGCGAAGATCAGCCCCAGCATTTT
CDR3: CSGSGGEDQPQHF
J: TRBJ1-5
D: TRBD1
V: TRBV29-1
size: many

DNA: TGTGCCAGCAGTTTCCTAGCGGCCGGGGAGCAGTTCTTC
CDR3: CASSFLAAGEQFF
J: TRBJ2-1
D: TRBD2
V: TRBV28
size: many

DNA: TGCGCCAGCAGCTTGGCAATGAACACCGGGGAGCTGTTTTTT
CDR3: CASSLAMNTGELFF
J: TRBJ2-2
D: NA
V: TRBV5-1
size: few

DNA: TGTGCCAGCAGTTACACGGATTCTAGCTCCTACAATGAGCAGTTCTTC
CDR3: CASSYTDSSSYNEQFF
J: TRBJ2-1
D: NA
V: TRBV6-5
size: NA

DNA: TGTGCCAGCACACTCCTATCCCGGTATTCACCCCGCCACTTT
CDR3: CASTLLSRYSPRHF
J: TRBJ1-6
D: NA
V: TRBV12-3/TRBV12-4
size: NA

DNA: TGTGTCAGCAGTTTGGGGCAGGGATCCTACGAGCAGTACTTC
CDR3: CVSSLGQGSYEQYF
J: TRBJ2-7
D: NA
V: TRBV12-3/TRBV12-4
size: NA

DNA: TGTACCATCAGTGAGGCCCGTGACGGCGGGTTATACAATGAGCAGTTCTTC
CDR3: CTISEARDGGLYNEQFF
J: TRBJ2-1
D: NA
V: TRBV10-3
size: many

DNA: TGTGCCAGCAGTCGCTCGGGACAGGGGGCAGATACGCAGTATTTT
CDR3: CASSRSGQGADTQYF
J: TRBJ2-3
D: TRBD1
V: TRBV6-6
size: few

DNA: TGCGCCAGCAACTTCCGGGACATGAACACTGAAGCTTTCTTT
CDR3: CASNFRDMNTEAFF
J: TRBJ1-1
D: NA
V: TRBV5-1
size: NA

DNA: TGTGCCAGCAGTTTGTTGGAGGACTCCTACGTGCAGTACTTC
CDR3: CASSLLEDSYVQYF
J: TRBJ2-5
D: NA
V: TRBV28
size: once

DNA: TGTGCCAGCAGTACAGGACAGGACCTAGCTTTTGAAGAGACCCAGTACTTC
CDR3: CASSTGQDLAFEETQYF
J: TRBJ2-5
D: TRBD1
V: TRBV6-1
size: many

DNA: TGCAGCGCAACCTACCTGTCGGTGAACACTGAAGCTTTCTTT
CDR3: CSATYLSVNTEAFF
J: TRBJ1-1
D: NA
V: TRBV29-1
size: NA

DNA: TGTGCCAGCAGTTATTCAGACAGGTCCCCCTACGAGCAGTACTTC
CDR3: CASSYSDRSPYEQYF
J: TRBJ2-7
D: NA
V: TRBV6-2/TRBV6-3
size: NA

DNA: TGTGCCAGCAGTTTAGCTAGGGGACAGGGGTTCTCTCCGTCACCCCTCCACTTT
CDR3: CASSLARGQGFSPSPLHF
J: TRBJ1-6
D: TRBD1
V: TRBV12-3/TRBV12-4
size: few

DNA: TGCAGCGCAACCAACACCGGGACAGGTCACAATGAGCAGTTCTTC
CDR3: CSATNTGTGHNEQFF
J: TRBJ2-1
D: TRBD1
V: TRBV29-1
size: many

DNA: TGTGCCAGCGCCGCCGAGACGAGAGTTAGCACAGATACGCAGTATTTT
CDR3: CASAAETRVSTDTQYF
J: TRBJ2-3
D: NA
V: TRBV7-2
size: NA

DNA: TGTGCCAGCAGTAAAACAGGGGGTTACAATGAGCAGTTCTTC
CDR3: CASSKTGGYNEQFF
J: TRBJ2-1
D: TRBD1
V: TRBV2
size: few

DNA: TGTGCCAGCAGCCCCCCATTGGTGGGGGGCGAGCAGTACTTC
CDR3: CASSPPLVGGEQYF
J: TRBJ2-7
D: NA
V: TRBV11-2
size: few

DNA: TGTGCCAGCAGTGAAATGGTTGGTGGTAACGTCCTGACTTTC
CDR3: CASSEMVGGNVLTF
J: TRBJ2-6
D: NA
V: TRBV2
size: few

DNA: TGCGCCAGCAGTTCGCTAAGTGGGACGACCTCCTACGAGCAGTACTTC
CDR3: CASSSLSGTTSYEQYF
J: TRBJ2-7
D: NA
V: TRBV5-1
size: few

DNA: TGTGCCAGCAGTTTAGATACGTGGGGCCGACATTCGGGCGGCTACACCTTC
CDR3: CASSLDTWGRHSGGYTF
J: TRBJ1-2
D: NA
V: TRBV12-3/TRBV12-4
size: many

DNA: TGTGCCAGCAGCGGGACTACTCCTGGTAATGAGCAGTTCTTC
CDR3: CASSGTTPGNEQFF
J: TRBJ2-1
D: TRBD2
V: TRBV12-3/TRBV12-4
size: many

DNA: TGTGCCAGCGGTGGGGGGAGGCAATCCTCGAACACTGAAGCTTTCTTT
CDR3: CASGGGRQSSNTEAFF
J: TRBJ1-1
D: NA
V: TRBV12-3/TRBV12-4
size: NA

DNA: TGCAGTGCTAGACCGGGACTAGCTGCGAATGAGCAGTTCTTC
CDR3: CSARPGLAANEQFF
J: TRBJ2-1
D: TRBD2
V: TRBV20-1
size: many

DNA: TGTGCCAGCTCACCAGGCACACAGGATTACAATCAGCCCCAGCATTTT
CDR3: CASSPGTQDYNQPQHF
J: TRBJ1-5
D: NA
V: TRBV18
size: many

DNA: TGTGCCAGCAGCACGCGCTCGGATGGGCCCCCAGATACGCAGTATTTT
CDR3: CASSTRSDGPPDTQYF
J: TRBJ2-3
D: NA
V: TRBV21-1
size: many

DNA: TGCAGTGCCCTGGTCCAGGGCCCCTACGAGCAGTACTTC
CDR3: CSALVQGPYEQYF
J: TRBJ2-7
D: NA
V: TRBV20-1
size: many

DNA: TGCAGTGCTAGGCGGTCCTACGAGCAGTACTTC
CDR3: CSARRSYEQYF
J: TRBJ2-7
D: NA
V: TRBV20-1
size: many

DNA: TGTGCCAGCAGCTTGGAAGGGGCTGCGACCCAGTACTTC
CDR3: CASSLEGAATQYF
J: TRBJ2-5
D: NA
V: TRBV5-5
size: many

DNA: TGTGCCACCAGTGACCCCGGGACACTCTCCTACGAGCAGTACTTC
CDR3: CATSDPGTLSYEQYF
J: TRBJ2-7
D: NA
V: TRBV24-1
size: NA

DNA: TGTGCCAGCAGCGGACTAGCGGGAGGGCAAGAGCAGTACTTC
CDR3: CASSGLAGGQEQYF
J: TRBJ2-7
D: TRBD2
V: TRBV28
size: many

DNA: TGTGCCAGCAGAGGGACAATCAACACCGGGGAGCTGTTTTTT
CDR3: CASRGTINTGELFF
J: TRBJ2-2
D: NA
V: TRBV6-5
size: NA

DNA: TGTGCCAGCAGCTTGAGCCTAGTGTACAATGAGCAGTTCTTC
CDR3: CASSLSLVYNEQFF
J: TRBJ2-1
D: NA
V: TRBV5-8
size: many

DNA: TGCAGTGCTACCACAGGGTGGACAGATACGCAGTATTTT
CDR3: CSATTGWTDTQYF
J: TRBJ2-3
D: NA
V: TRBV20-1
size: NA

DNA: TGTGCCAGCAGCCAAGAGGATGGGGGAAGGGCTCGCTATGGCTACACCTTC
CDR3: CASSQEDGGRARYGYTF
J: TRBJ1-2
D: NA
V: TRBV3-1
size: NA

DNA: TGCAGCGTTGATAGAGGGGGAGGCCTCCCGAACGCTGAAGCTTTCTTT
CDR3: CSVDRGGGLPNAEAFF
J: TRBJ1-1
D: NA
V: TRBV29-1
size: few